This TCR beta chain is from a study of vaccination and CD4 T cells after COVID-19. Study summary: Stimulation of cells relied on overlapping spike peptides derived from SARS-CoV-2, HCoV-NL63, HCoV-OC43 and HCoV-229E.

The Oncomine TCR Beta short-read assay generated sequence data from the DNA of cultured CD4+ T cells. The genomic DNA was obtained from cultured CD4+ T cells by extraction with the QIAamp micro DNA kit. TCRdb processed the PCR reads anew with MiXCR; each CDR3 protein has one entry. The data show approximately 8,000 distinct CDR3 sequences, around 50% seen once. Stated treatment: roughly ten-day PBMC culture with coronavirus spike peptide pools or control peptides (ViraFEST assay). The unexposed donor's CD4+ T cells were collected before the COVID-19 pandemic (2011-2018). Both day 3 and day 7 involved replacing half of the medium with fresh IL-2 medium. Germline CDR1 is MNHEY and CDR2 is SVGEGT. V gave up 6 bases and J gave up 7 bases, with 19 bases separating them. The CDR3 length is 15 residues. In the case of this clonotype: What it recognizes is unknown.

Sequenced material: CD4+ T cells from blood, cultured in vitro. This clonotype was sampled from a human donor in good health. This chain joins TRBV6-2 or TRBV6-3 and TRBJ1-5, with D tentatively TRBD1 (6 bases). The CDR3 DNA is TGTGCCAGCAGCCCTCTGTTAGGGGGGGCCCAGCCCCAGCATTTT. Protein product: CASSPLLGGAQPQHF.